This TCR beta chain was captured in a study of neurological immune-mediated disorders. In its sample, this clonotype was seen many times. TCRdb fed the 5' RACE reads into MiXCR, producing one record per CDR3 protein. The table has tens of thousands of distinct CDR3 sequences, roughly 4% seen once. The sequenced material came from PBMCs. This receptor was obtained from a woman aged 45-65 years with multiple sclerosis.

CDR3 amino acids: CASSLVGTSGYNEQFF. In DNA form, the CDR3 reads TGTGCCAGCAGCTTAGTAGGGACTAGCGGGTACAATGAGCAGTTCTTC. The chain uses TRBV7-2 and TRBJ2-1; the match to TRBD2 covers 12 bases. This CDR3 is built from 16 residues. Germline-derived CDR1 and CDR2 are SGHTA and FQGNSA. The ends lost 1 base at V and 4 bases at J; junction bases unmatched: 2. Together with reference TRBV7-2 and TRBJ2-1, the CDR3 gives the full variable domain: GAGVSQSPSNKVTEKGKDVELRCDPISGHTALYWYRQSLGQGLEFLIYFQGNSAPDKSGLPSDRFSAERTGGSVSTLTIQRTQQEDSAVYLCASSLVGTSGYNEQFFGPGTRLTVL.